Following are 27 T cell receptor beta chains from one sample sequenced in a study of human T cells and chemical hapten exposure. Time point defined: patch test 1, 2 weeks after DPC sensitization. As to treatment: therapeutic diphenylcyclopropenone sensitization with weekly scalp DPC. Each CDR3 protein is one row after TCRdb ran MiXCR on the RACE reads. The sample carries about 120,000 distinct CDR3 sequences, roughly 13% recorded once. Specimen: whole blood, collected in connection with sensitization to the hapten diphenylcyclopropenone (DPC). These receptors all stem from a man younger than 30 with alopecia areata. Some clones in this sample may be carry-over from other donors' samples.

This chain uses TRBV3-1 with TRBJ2-5; D gene uncertain. From germline, CDR1 is LGHDT and CDR2 YNNKEL (reference sequence). The CDR3 runs 12 residues. The V and J ends lost 3 bases and 9 bases respectively, with 11 bases between them. For the CDR3, the DNA is TGTGCCAGCAGCCATTCGCAGGTCGCCCAGTACTTC. Amino acids: CASSHSQVAQYF.

The chain combines TRBV9 with TRBJ1-3; D is unresolved. CDR1 and CDR2 from the germline V gene are SGDLS and YYNGEE. The CDR3 totals 15 residues. Trimming pared 0 bases from V and 0 bases from J, leaving 7 bases between. The CDR3 reads CASSVESASGNTIYF. CDR3 in DNA: TGTGCCAGCAGCGTAGAGAGCGCCTCTGGAAACACCATATATTTT.

The V and J genes are TRBV9 and TRBJ2-1; maybe TRBD1 (5 bases). The V and J ends lost 0 bases and 4 bases respectively, with 17 bases between them. This CDR3 has 17 amino acids. Germline CDR1 is SGDLS and CDR2 is YYNGEE. CDR3 loop: CASSVAIRQGGYNEQFF. CDR3 nucleotides: TGTGCCAGCAGCGTAGCAATCCGGCAGGGTGGGTACAATGAGCAGTTCTTC.

CDR3 in DNA: TGCGCCAGCAGCCCGACAGGGCTGAGTGAAAAACTGTTTTTT. As protein: CASSPTGLSEKLFF. This chain links TRBV5-1 with TRBJ1-4; 7 nucleotides match TRBD1. This CDR3 spans 14 amino acids. After removal of 4 bases from V and 7 bases from J, the junction contained 7 bases not matched to a gene. The germline gives CDR1 SGHRS, CDR2 YFSETQ. Full variable domain (outside the CDR3, taken from reference TRBV5-1 and TRBJ1-4): KAGVTQTPRYLIKTRGQQVTLSCSPISGHRSVSWYQQTPGQGLQFLFEYFSETQRNKGNFPGRFSGRQFSNSRSEMNVSTLELGDSALYLCASSPTGLSEKLFFGSGTQLSVL.

This clonotype was found many times. The V and J genes are TRBV11-2 and TRBJ1-1; no definite D call. CDR1 is SGHAT and CDR2 is FQNNGV in the germline V gene. The ends were cut back, 5 bases at V and 5 bases at J, with 18 bases in the middle. The CDR3 totals 15 residues. The CDR3 sequence: CASSPIQDPKTEAFF. The CDR3 coding sequence is TGTGCCAGCAGCCCGATCCAAGACCCGAAAACTGAAGCTTTCTTT. Full variable domain (missing parts from reference TRBV11-2 and TRBJ1-1): EAGVAQSPRYKIIEKRQSVAFWCNPISGHATLYWYQQILGQGPKLLIQFQNNGVVDDSQLPKDRFSAERLKGVDSTLKIQPAKLEDSAVYLCASSPIQDPKTEAFFGQGTRLTVV.

V usage is TRBV20-1 and J usage is TRBJ2-3; no firm D call. Trimming pared 1 base from V and 6 bases from J, leaving 11 bases between. The CDR3 loop spans 13 amino acids. Germline CDR1 reads DFQATT; CDR2 reads SNEGSKA (reference sequence). CDR3: CSARVGRRDTQYF. The CDR3 region has the DNA TGCAGTGCTAGAGTCGGCCGTCGCGATACGCAGTATTTT.

This rearrangement joins TRBV9 to TRBJ2-2, with D hard to call. The CDR3 is 15 residues long. V shed 0 bases and J shed 6 bases, with 12 bases lying between them. CDR1 and CDR2 (germline): SGDLS, YYNGEE. CDR3 in amino acids: CASSVVAWLPGELFF. The CDR3 region has the DNA TGTGCCAGCAGCGTAGTGGCTTGGCTCCCCGGGGAGCTGTTTTTT.

This clonotype occurred a few times. The chain is built from TRBV5-1 and TRBJ2-7; D not resolved. Trimming took off 2 bases at V and 5 bases at J, with 5 bases between the two ends. The CDR3 loop spans 11 amino acids. The germline V gene has CDR1 SGHRS and CDR2 YFSETQ. The CDR3 spells CASSLKDEQYF. The CDR3 DNA follows: TGCGCCAGCAGCTTAAAAGACGAGCAGTACTTC.

The gene calls are TRBV12-3 or TRBV12-4 and TRBJ2-5, with D possibly matching TRBD1 (6 bases). The CDR3 is made up of 13 amino acids. V was clipped by 6 bases and J by 3 bases, with 11 bases between them. CDR3 amino acids: CASRTQGKETQYF. Here the CDR3 DNA reads TGTGCCAGCAGAACTCAGGGGAAAGAGACCCAGTACTTC.

This clonotype appeared a few times. The V and J genes are TRBV19 and TRBJ1-2, with a tentative D call TRBD1 (6 bases). V was trimmed by 3 bases and J by 1 base, leaving 15 bases between them. Germline loops: CDR1 LNHDA, CDR2 SQIVND (reference sequence). This CDR3 has 16 residues. The CDR3 nucleotides read TGTGCCAGTAGTATTCTTTGGGACAACTATAACTATGGCTACACCTTC. Its protein is CASSILWDNYNYGYTF.

This chain uses TRBV10-1 with TRBJ2-5, with no clear D. Germline V lookup: CDR1 WNHNN, CDR2 SYGVQD (reference sequence). This CDR3 has 13 residues. The V end lost 0 bases, the J end lost 2 bases, and 4 bases lay between the germline ends. CDR3 nucleotides: TGCGCCAGCAGTGAGTCAAGTCAAGAGACCCAGTACTTC. Encoded protein: CASSESSQETQYF.

The chain recombines TRBV7-2 with TRBJ2-3; 8 nucleotides line up with TRBD1. This CDR3 contains 16 residues. V shed 4 bases and J 1 base; nucleotides not matched to a gene: 7. Germline V gives CDR1 SGHTA, CDR2 FQGNSA. The CDR3 spells CASSSDRGWGTDTQYF. The DNA of the CDR3 is TGTGCCAGCAGCTCCGACAGGGGATGGGGCACAGATACGCAGTATTTT.

This chain uses TRBV9 with TRBJ2-5; D may be TRBD1 (6 bases). Germline V gene sequence: CDR1 SGDLS, CDR2 YYNGEE. The CDR3 has 16 amino acids. V lost 0 bases and J 1 base, leaving 13 bases between the germline ends. The chain's CDR3 is CASSVETGLGQETQYF. CDR3 in DNA: TGTGCCAGCAGCGTAGAGACAGGCCTGGGCCAAGAGACCCAGTACTTC.

The chain is built from TRBV4-1 and TRBJ1-2; 7 bases line up with TRBD1. Germline V gives CDR1 MGHRA, CDR2 YSYEKL. Trimming cost V 3 bases and J 2 bases; bases outside gene matches: 3. CDR3 length: 14 residues. The CDR3 reads CASSHIQGNYGYTF. The CDR3, as DNA: TGCGCCAGCAGCCACATACAGGGGAACTATGGCTACACCTTC.

The chain joins TRBV29-1 to TRBJ2-5; 9 positions match TRBD2. The CDR3 loop spans 14 amino acids. Germline CDR1 and CDR2: SQVTM and ANQGSEA. V lost 5 bases to trimming and J lost 2 bases; unmatched junction nucleotides: 6. The CDR3 protein is CSVKSGGPQETQYF. CDR3 bases: TGCAGCGTTAAGAGCGGGGGGCCTCAAGAGACCCAGTACTTC.

The rearrangement joins TRBV9 to TRBJ2-7; weak D call: TRBD1 (8 bases). The CDR3 runs to 15 residues. CDR1 is SGDLS and CDR2 is YYNGEE in the germline V gene. V dropped 4 bases and J dropped 2 bases, with 16 bases sitting between them. CDR3 loop: CASSPQGGRAYEQYF. CDR3 DNA sequence: TGTGCCAGCAGCCCACAGGGGGGGAGGGCCTACGAGCAGTACTTC.

The V call is TRBV7-3, the J call TRBJ1-1; D is uncertain. CDR1 and CDR2 from the germline V gene are SGHTA and FQGTGA. Trimming cost V 3 bases and J 1 base, with 6 bases left between them. The CDR3 sequence is 13 residues long. CDR3 nucleotides: TGTGCCAGCAGCTTTCGAGCGAACACTGAAGCTTTCTTT. Its translation is CASSFRANTEAFF.

In this sample, this clonotype turned up a few times. V and J are TRBV4-1 and TRBJ1-6; no clear D gene. Germline CDR1 reads MGHRA; CDR2 reads YSYEKL. The CDR3 contains 15 residues. The V gene lost 0 bases and the J gene lost 3 bases, with 6 bases spanning the gap. In nucleotides, the CDR3 is TGCGCCAGCAGCCAAGAGGAAGTCTATAATTCACCCCTCCACTTT. It specifies CASSQEEVYNSPLHF.

This clonotype was counted between two and nine times. The rearrangement uses TRBV6-1 and TRBJ2-2; D may match TRBD1 or TRBD2 (5 bases each). Germline CDR1 reads MNHNS; CDR2 reads SASEGT. V was shortened by 6 bases and J by 2 bases, with 13 bases between the two germline ends. This CDR3 comprises 15 residues. The CDR3 DNA is TGTGCCAGCAGGACCTACGGGGCCAACACCGGGGAGCTGTTTTTT. This codes for CASRTYGANTGELFF.

In its sample, this clonotype was seen a few times. The chain employs TRBV29-1 and TRBJ1-5, with 11 nucleotides matching TRBD1. The V segment lost 5 bases and the J segment 7 bases; nucleotides outside the gene matches: 10. CDR1 is SQVTM, CDR2 ANQGSEA, per germline. This CDR3 is 15 amino acids long. This chain's CDR3 is CSVTGTGGRGQPQHF. The CDR3 nucleotides read TGCAGCGTTACCGGGACAGGGGGACGCGGACAGCCCCAGCATTTT.

This clonotype was found once. A read error may be the cause here, since a much bigger clone is one base away. V usage is TRBV9 and J usage is TRBJ2-3; TRBD2 aligns across 9 bases. The CDR3 sequence is 14 residues long. Germline CDR1 and CDR2: SGDLS and YYNGEE. V trimming: 4 bases; J trimming: 5 bases; junction bases outside the gene matches: 5. DNA of the CDR3: TGTGCCAGCAGCATTAGCGGGGGCATAGATACGCAGTATTTT. This codes for CASSISGGIDTQYF.

V usage is TRBV7-9 and J usage is TRBJ2-1, with D maybe TRBD2 (6 bases). This CDR3 contains 15 residues. V lost 5 bases and J lost 5, with 16 bases in between. Per germline, CDR1 SEHNR and CDR2 FQNEAQ (reference sequence). In nucleotides, the CDR3 is TGTGCCAGCAGCCACGCGGGGAGAGCTAACAATGAGCAGTTCTTC. Amino acids: CASSHAGRANNEQFF. Full variable domain (outside the CDR3, taken from reference TRBV7-9 and TRBJ2-1): DTGVSQNPRHKITKRGQNVTFRCDPISEHNRLYWYRQTLGQGPEFLTYFQNEAQLEKSRLLSDRFSAERPKGSFSTLEIQRTEQGDSAMYLCASSHAGRANNEQFFGPGTRLTVL.

This clonotype was observed many times. An end of the junction differs from the germline gene, which may be a read error. This sequence joins TRBV4-3 and TRBJ2-3; 9 bases fit TRBD1. This CDR3 comprises 14 residues. CDR1 is LGHNA and CDR2 is YSLEER in the germline V gene. CDR3 residues: CASSQDRGTDTQYF. The DNA for the CDR3 is TGTGCCAGTAGTCAGGACAGGGGTACAGATACGCAGTATTTT.

The rearrangement links TRBV2 to TRBJ1-1; TRBD1 aligns across 7 bases. CDR3 length: 15 amino acids. CDR1 and CDR2 (germline): SNHLY, FYNNEI. Trimming at V came to 4 bases and at J to 11 bases, leaving 16 bases not matched to a gene. The CDR3 sequence is CASSGWGQSHSGAFF. Here the CDR3 DNA reads TGTGCCAGCAGTGGGTGGGGACAGTCACACTCGGGGGCTTTCTTT.

The chain employs TRBV5-1 and TRBJ2-3; D is unresolved. The V gene's germline CDR1 is SGHRS and CDR2 YFSETQ. The CDR3 consists of 19 residues. Between the trimmed V and J ends, which lost 0 bases and 2 bases, there was a span of 22 bases. CDR3 region: CASSLALYSRTTDTDTQYF. The CDR3 DNA reads TGCGCCAGCAGCTTGGCTCTCTATTCTCGAACTACTGACACAGATACGCAGTATTTT.

This clonotype was counted a few times. This chain joins TRBV20-1 and TRBJ2-6; perhaps TRBD1 as D (6 bases). Germline V gene lookup returns CDR1 DFQATT and CDR2 SNEGSKA (reference sequence). V shed 5 bases and J shed 4 bases, with 15 bases lying between them. CDR3 length equals 15 residues. The chain's CDR3 is CSAARDTTGANVLTF. In DNA, the CDR3 is TGCAGTGCTGCCCGGGACACAACAGGGGCCAACGTCCTGACTTTC.

This clonotype was found a few times. This rearrangement joins TRBV10-3 to TRBJ1-2, with D uncertain. V lost 11 bases and J lost 2, with 18 bases in between. The CDR3 sequence is 14 residues long. Germline CDR1 is ENHRY and CDR2 is SYGVKD. The CDR3 loop is CAVRHGSANYGYTF. The CDR3 DNA is TGTGCCGTCCGCCATGGGTCGGCAAACTATGGCTACACCTTC.